A few counts support the clone carrying this T cell receptor (beta chain). The antigen remains undetermined. TCRdb's table, derived via immunoSEQ multiplex PCR, lists solely in-frame clones and lacks some. Of around 49,000 clones in the sample, 65% to 70% were seen once. Germline lookup yields CDR1 MNHEY and CDR2 SVGAGI. V lost 2 bases, J lost 11 bases, and 21 bases lay in between. CDR3 length: 15 residues. The data were taken from a study of vaccination effects on CD4 cells after COVID-19. Overall study results and limits: Few convalescent patients were included, and no early post-infection timepoints were sampled.

Expansion with viral peptide pools was applied to antigen-specific CD4+ T cells by the ViraFEST assay prior to sequencing. The culture ran for approximately 10 days, and then CD4+ T cells were isolated. The person acquired a PCR-confirmed SARS-CoV-2 infection between March and December 2020. Researchers reported culturing a few million PBMC in each well, adding roughly 10 IU/ml IL-2 and 9 to 10 ug/ml peptides. Days 3 and 7 saw half the medium replaced with IL-2 medium. The source was CD4+ T cells from PBMCs cultured with a peptide pool, collected before COVID-19 vaccination. This TCR was sampled from a human donor who had a prior SARS-CoV-2 infection. The genes are TRBV6-5 and TRBJ1-1; tentatively, D is TRBD1 (5 bases). CDR3 coding DNA: TGTGCCAGCAGTTACCCATTACCGACGGGGCTTCACGCTTTCTTT. This translates into CASSYPLPTGLHAFF.